Each of the 27 T cell receptor beta chains below was sequenced from the same sample in a study of response to subunit inactivated influenza vaccine. From the RT-PCR reads, TCRdb called clonotypes with MiXCR, one entry per CDR3 protein. The table has over 650,000 distinct CDR3 sequences, less than 20% seen once. The sequenced sample was PBMCs from blood, obtained 5 to 6 days after vaccination. The source of these receptors is a man between 45 and 60 years old who received an inactivated influenza vaccine.

Only one count was recorded for this clonotype. This chain joins TRBV12-3 or TRBV12-4 and TRBJ2-5; a possible D gene is TRBD2 (6 bases). The J call may be in error: the DNA end matches TRBJ2-1 better. CDR3 length: 13 amino acids. The CDR3 here is CASTAAVRETQFF. The CDR3 DNA sequence: TGTGCCAGCACCGCGGCAGTTCGGGAGACCCAGTTCTTC.

The V call is TRBV15, the J call TRBJ2-1, with D possibly being TRBD2 (6 bases). V gave up 0 bases and J gave up 4 bases, with 13 bases separating them. This CDR3 spans 16 amino acids. Germline CDR1 reads LNHNV; CDR2 reads YYDKDF (reference sequence). DNA for the CDR3: TGTGCCACCAGCAGAGATAAGCGGGCCCTATACAATGAGCAGTTCTTC. It translates to CATSRDKRALYNEQFF.

This clonotype was counted ten times or more. At one boundary the junction diverges from the germline segment, which might be a read error. The V and J genes are TRBV5-1 and TRBJ1-1; TRBD1 is a possible D gene (5 bases). The germline V gene has CDR1 SGHRS and CDR2 YFSETQ. This CDR3 contains 13 residues. CDR3: CASSRDLNTEAFF. CDR3 nucleotide sequence: TGTGCCAGCAGCCGGGACCTGAACACTGAAGCTTTCTTT.

The CDR3 coding sequence is TGTGCCAGCAGCTCGCCCCCGAGGGTTTTTGAGACCCAGTACTTC. Translated, it gives CASSSPPRVFETQYF. The chain uses TRBV7-2 and TRBJ2-5; TRBD2 might be the D (5 bases). CDR3 length equals 15 residues. V dropped 4 bases and J dropped 5 bases, with 17 bases sitting between them. Germline values: CDR1 SGHTA, CDR2 FQGNSA.

This CDR3 reads CASSQGHRTSGYEQYF. The CDR3 DNA sequence: TGCGCCAGCAGCCAAGGTCATCGGACTAGCGGCTACGAGCAGTACTTC. V usage is TRBV4-1 and J usage is TRBJ2-7; TRBD2 matches 10 bases. CDR3 size: 16 residues. With 1 base clipped from V and 3 bases from J, the junction kept 6 bases outside the gene matches. The germline CDR1 and CDR2 sequences are MGHRA and YSYEKL.

A few counts support this clonotype. The rearrangement uses TRBV20-1 and TRBJ1-6; weak D call: TRBD1 (5 bases). The germline gives CDR1 DFQATT, CDR2 SNEGSKA (reference sequence). This CDR3 comprises 16 residues. The germline V and J ends were trimmed by 0 bases and 9 bases, with 18 bases remaining between them. The CDR3 loop is CSARDGVGGISSPLHF. CDR3 bases: TGCAGTGCTAGAGATGGGGTTGGGGGTATAAGTTCACCCCTCCACTTT.

The table lists this clonotype with a few counts. The chain couples TRBV6-5 to TRBJ2-7; TRBD1 is a possible D gene (5 bases). CDR3 length equals 17 residues. V lost 2 bases, J lost 2 bases, and 19 bases lay in between. Germline assignment: CDR1 MNHEY and CDR2 SVGAGI. CDR3: CASSYPPQRLDTYEQYF. The CDR3 region has the DNA TGTGCCAGCAGTTACCCCCCCCAAAGATTGGACACCTACGAGCAGTACTTC.

This clonotype was recorded many times. The V call is TRBV20-1, the J call TRBJ2-1, with D uncertain. Germline V lookup: CDR1 DFQATT, CDR2 SNEGSKA (reference sequence). V gave up 8 bases and J gave up 7 bases, with 18 bases separating them. The CDR3 runs 13 residues. CDR3 nucleotides: TGCAGTCCCTCGGACGGACCAGAAAATGAGCAGTTCTTC. Translating it yields CSPSDGPENEQFF.

This clonotype occurred a few times. The chain has TRBV5-5 and TRBJ1-2; 9 positions agree with TRBD1. V lost 0 bases to trimming and J lost 7 bases; unmatched junction nucleotides: 10. The CDR3 extends over 16 amino acids. Germline V lookup: CDR1 SGHKS, CDR2 YYEKEE (reference sequence). Written as DNA, the CDR3 is TGTGCCAGCAGCTTGGGTACCGGGACAGGGTTTGGTGGCTACACCTTC. As protein: CASSLGTGTGFGGYTF.

This clonotype was counted between two and nine times. V usage is TRBV20-1 and J usage is TRBJ1-5; no definite D call. The germline V gene has CDR1 DFQATT and CDR2 SNEGSKA (reference sequence). Trimming pared 5 bases from V and 5 bases from J, leaving 10 bases between. The CDR3 loop spans 12 amino acids. The CDR3 region is CSAAGAYQPQHF. CDR3 DNA: TGCAGTGCTGCAGGAGCGTATCAGCCCCAGCATTTT.

The chain uses TRBV7-2 and TRBJ2-7; 16 nucleotides align to TRBD2. Germline CDR1 is SGHTA and CDR2 is FQGNSA. J lost 4 bases, V lost 5 bases, and 14 bases had no gene match. The CDR3 has 19 residues. The CDR3 DNA sequence: TGTGCCAGCAGCCTACGCCCGGGACTAGCGGGGGGGCTTAAGTACGAGCAGTACTTC. Translation: CASSLRPGLAGGLKYEQYF.

This rearrangement joins TRBV5-1 to TRBJ1-4, with 7 bases matching TRBD1. The CDR3 extends over 15 amino acids. CDR1 is SGHRS and CDR2 is YFSETQ in the germline V gene. With 0 bases clipped from V and 8 bases from J, the junction kept 7 bases outside the gene matches. DNA of the CDR3: TGCGCCAGCAGCTTGGCTTCAGGGGGAAGGGAAAAACTGTTTTTT. This sequence encodes CASSLASGGREKLFF.

This clonotype has just a few counts. The V and J genes are TRBV24-1 and TRBJ2-2, with 10 bases that match TRBD1. The CDR3 length is 16 residues. The junction had 5 bases not matched to a gene; V was cut back by 3 bases and J by 5 bases. Germline-derived CDR1 and CDR2 are KGHDR and SFDVKD. The chain's CDR3 is CATSDADRGRTGELFF. The CDR3 region has the DNA TGTGCCACCAGTGATGCAGACAGGGGGCGAACCGGGGAGCTGTTTTTT.

The chain employs TRBV7-9 and TRBJ2-3; TRBD1 is a possible D gene (6 bases). The V and J ends lost 5 bases and 2 bases respectively, with 14 bases between them. The CDR3 is made up of 15 amino acids. Germline values: CDR1 SEHNR, CDR2 FQNEAQ (reference sequence). CDR3 in amino acids: CASSQGQGDTDTQYF. CDR3 bases: TGTGCCAGCAGCCAGGGGCAGGGAGACACAGATACGCAGTATTTT.

The chain recombines TRBV6-1 with TRBJ1-2; a weak D match, TRBD1 (6 bases). The germline gives CDR1 MNHNS, CDR2 SASEGT. Trimming left V 1 base short and J 4 bases short, with 7 bases between. The CDR3 extends over 13 amino acids. CDR3 loop: CASSEVRGYGYTF. For the CDR3, the DNA is TGTGCCAGCAGTGAAGTCAGGGGCTATGGCTACACCTTC.

This clonotype was observed a handful of times. This rearrangement joins TRBV7-2 to TRBJ2-1; weak D call: TRBD1 (6 bases). This CDR3 comprises 15 residues. Germline assignment: CDR1 SGHTA and CDR2 FQGNSA. Trimming pared 3 bases from V and 1 base from J, leaving 10 bases between. In DNA, the CDR3 is TGTGCCAGCAGCTTGGGGGCGGATTCCTACAATGAGCAGTTCTTC. Translation: CASSLGADSYNEQFF.

In this sample, this clonotype turned up a few times. Written as DNA, the CDR3 is TGTGCCAGCAGCTCTGACAGGGACGGCGGAAGCACTGAAGCTTTCTTT. Translated: CASSSDRDGGSTEAFF. The chain couples TRBV12-3 or TRBV12-4 to TRBJ1-1; 7 bases agree with TRBD1. This CDR3 spans 16 amino acids. Trimming cost V 6 bases and J 4 bases; bases outside gene matches: 14.

This clonotype showed up just a few times. V gene TRBV20-1 combines with J gene TRBJ2-6; D call uncertain. The CDR3 totals 13 residues. Germline V gives CDR1 DFQATT, CDR2 SNEGSKA (reference sequence). V shed 6 bases and J shed 4 bases, with 10 bases lying between them. The chain's CDR3 is CSASSLGANVLTF. The CDR3 DNA reads TGCAGTGCCAGTAGCCTAGGGGCCAACGTCCTGACTTTC.

This clonotype was counted a few times. This chain links TRBV20-1 with TRBJ2-2; 10 bases map to TRBD2. Germline V CDR1 and CDR2: DFQATT, SNEGSKA (reference sequence). CDR3 size: 16 residues. The J segment lost 4 bases and the V segment lost 1 base, leaving 6 bases of the junction unmatched. CDR3 nucleotides: TGCAGTGCTAGAGGGGTAGCGGGGGGCGGCACCGGGGAGCTGTTTTTT. Translation: CSARGVAGGGTGELFF.

V is TRBV20-1 and J is TRBJ2-3; D perhaps matches TRBD2 (6 bases). Germline CDR1 is DFQATT and CDR2 is SNEGSKA (reference sequence). The CDR3 has 15 residues. V was pared by 6 bases and J by 0 bases, with 16 bases between. The CDR3 nucleotides are TGCAGTGCCATTAAGGGCGGGACGAGCACAGATACGCAGTATTTT. Protein: CSAIKGGTSTDTQYF.

This chain links TRBV20-1 with TRBJ2-1; TRBD2 matches 10 bases. Per germline, CDR1 DFQATT and CDR2 SNEGSKA (reference sequence). After removal of 6 bases from V and 7 bases from J, the junction contained 12 bases not matched to a gene. This CDR3 contains 15 residues. The CDR3 sequence: CSASGVAGGRNEQFF. For the CDR3, the DNA is TGCAGTGCAAGCGGGGTAGCGGGAGGAAGGAATGAGCAGTTCTTC.

This chain connects TRBV11-2 to TRBJ1-4; a weak D match, TRBD1 (5 bases). Germline CDR1 is SGHAT and CDR2 is FQNNGV. CDR3 length: 16 amino acids. V was cut by 5 bases and J by 0 bases, with 13 bases left in between. The CDR3 region has the DNA TGTGCCAGCAGCCTCGGGACGGGGTCAACTAATGAAAAACTGTTTTTT. Its translation is CASSLGTGSTNEKLFF.

V gene TRBV5-1 combines with J gene TRBJ2-6; D is possibly TRBD1 or TRBD2 (5 bases each). V was cut by 4 bases and J by 0 bases, with 11 bases left in between. CDR3 size: 16 residues. CDR1 is SGHRS and CDR2 is YFSETQ in the germline V gene. In DNA, the CDR3 is TGCGCCAGCAGCCCAGGGACGGCCTCTGGGGCCAACGTCCTGACTTTC. Protein sequence: CASSPGTASGANVLTF.

This chain links TRBV30 with TRBJ2-7; 16 bases are shared with TRBD2. The J segment lost 3 bases and the V segment lost 5 bases, leaving 10 bases of the junction unmatched. The CDR3 loop spans 17 amino acids. Germline CDR1 and CDR2: GTSNPN and SVGIG (reference sequence). CDR3 sequence (DNA): TGTGCCTGGGCCTGGGGACTAGCGGGAGGGCCCATCTACGAGCAGTACTTC. Residues: CAWAWGLAGGPIYEQYF.

This clonotype has only a few counts. The gene calls are TRBV19 and TRBJ2-1; 9 bases are shared with TRBD2. CDR1 is LNHDA and CDR2 is SQIVND in the germline V gene (reference sequence). V lost 6 bases and J lost 8; bases outside the gene matches: 14. The CDR3 sequence is 16 residues long. The CDR3 reads CASSPLDSGSADEQFF. The CDR3 region has the DNA TGTGCCAGTAGCCCCCTCGATAGCGGGAGCGCCGATGAGCAGTTCTTC.

The chain joins TRBV6-1 to TRBJ1-1; D is unresolved. CDR3 length: 13 amino acids. The V gene lost 7 bases and the J gene lost 2 bases, with 11 bases spanning the gap. Germline CDR1 and CDR2: MNHNS and SASEGT. The DNA of the CDR3 is TGTGCCAGCAACCTAGGAAGTAACACTGAAGCTTTCTTT. This sequence encodes CASNLGSNTEAFF.

The chain links TRBV5-1 to TRBJ2-5; D might be TRBD2 (8 bases). This CDR3 comprises 17 residues. The V gene's germline CDR1 is SGHRS and CDR2 YFSETQ. The V gene lost 4 bases and the J gene lost 1 base, with 20 bases spanning the gap. This CDR3 reads CASSPQGGSGVQETQYF. The CDR3 nucleotides are TGCGCCAGCAGCCCCCAGGGGGGTAGCGGGGTCCAAGAGACCCAGTACTTC.